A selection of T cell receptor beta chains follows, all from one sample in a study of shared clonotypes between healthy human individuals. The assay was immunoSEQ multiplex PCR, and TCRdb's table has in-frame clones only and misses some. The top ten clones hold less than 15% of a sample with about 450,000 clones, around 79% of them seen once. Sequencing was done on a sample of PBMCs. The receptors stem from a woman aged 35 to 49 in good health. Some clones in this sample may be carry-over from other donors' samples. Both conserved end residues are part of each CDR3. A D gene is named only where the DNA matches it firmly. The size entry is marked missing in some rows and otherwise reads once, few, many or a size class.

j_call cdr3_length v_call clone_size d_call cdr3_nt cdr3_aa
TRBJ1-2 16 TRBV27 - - TGTGCCAGCAGACACGGCGGGTTAGGAAAGACCTATGGCTACACCTTC CASRHGGLGKTYGYTF
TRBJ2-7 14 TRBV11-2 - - TGTGCCAGCAGCTTAGATCTGACACTGGAGCAGCAGTACTTC CASSLDLTLEQQYF
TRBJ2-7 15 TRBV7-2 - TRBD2 TGTGCCAGCAGCTTAGTGCTAGCGGAAATCTACGAGCAGTACTTC CASSLVLAEIYEQYF
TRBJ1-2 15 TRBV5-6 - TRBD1 TGTGCCAGCAGCTTTGGAGACAGGGCTCTCTATGGCTACACCTTC CASSFGDRALYGYTF
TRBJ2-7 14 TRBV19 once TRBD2 TGTGCCAGTAGTATACCGGGACTAGTCTACGAGCAGTACTTC CASSIPGLVYEQYF
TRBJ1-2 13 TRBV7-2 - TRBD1 TGTGCCAGCAGCCCCCTGACAGGGATTGGCTACACCTTC CASSPLTGIGYTF
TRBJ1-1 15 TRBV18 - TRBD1 TGTGCCAGCTCACATTACAGGGGAAGGAACACTGAAGCTTTCTTT CASSHYRGRNTEAFF
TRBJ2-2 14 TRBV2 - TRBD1 TGTGCCAGCAGGTCGGACAGGGTGGACGGGGAGCTGTTTTTT CASRSDRVDGELFF
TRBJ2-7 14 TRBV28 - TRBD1 TGTGCCAGTGCTAAGGGGGCCCGATCGGGGGAGCAGTACTTC CASAKGARSGEQYF
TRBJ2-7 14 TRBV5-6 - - TGTGCCAGCAGCTTTCGTTACAGGAACTACGAGCAGTACTTC CASSFRYRNYEQYF
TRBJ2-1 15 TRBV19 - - TGTGCCAGTAGTATAGGGGGCTTCGCCTACAATGAGCAGTTCTTC CASSIGGFAYNEQFF
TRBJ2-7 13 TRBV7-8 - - TGTGCCAGCAGCTTAAGACCTATCTACGAGCAGTACTTC CASSLRPIYEQYF
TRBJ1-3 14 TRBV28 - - TGTGCCAGCAGTTTGACAGCTACTGGAAACACCATATATTTT CASSLTATGNTIYF
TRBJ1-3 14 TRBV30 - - TGTGCCTGGGGTCGGGTTGGCTCTGGAAACACCATATATTTT CAWGRVGSGNTIYF
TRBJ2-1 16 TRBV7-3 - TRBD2 TGTGCCAGCAGCTTAGTTGGCGCTAGCGGGATGAATGAGCAGTTCTTC CASSLVGASGMNEQFF
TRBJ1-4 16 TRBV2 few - TGTGCCAGCAGTGGGGTTATCTGGGGAACAAATGAAAAACTGTTTTTT CASSGVIWGTNEKLFF
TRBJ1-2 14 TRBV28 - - TGTGCCAGCAGTTCGCCCTCAGGGGTCGGTGGCTACACCTTC CASSSPSGVGGYTF
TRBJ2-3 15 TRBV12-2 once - TGTGCAAGTCGCCCGGGAGCGGGAGGGCCAGATACGCAGTATTTT CASRPGAGGPDTQYF
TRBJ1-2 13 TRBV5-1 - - TGCGCCAGCAGCTTTCCAGGGATCGATGGCTACACCTTC CASSFPGIDGYTF
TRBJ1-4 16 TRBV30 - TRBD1 TGTGCCTGGAACCGCGGACAGGCAGCAACTAATGAAAAACTGTTTTTT CAWNRGQAATNEKLFF
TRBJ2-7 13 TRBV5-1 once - TGCGCCAGCAGCAAGACAGGCCCCTACGAGCAGTACTTC CASSKTGPYEQYF
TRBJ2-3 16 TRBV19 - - TGTGCCAGTAGTATTTCCCAGGGGGGCCCCACAGATACGCAGTATTTT CASSISQGGPTDTQYF
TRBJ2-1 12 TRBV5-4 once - TGTGCCAGCAGCCGGGGTGGGGATCCGCAGTTCTTC CASSRGGDPQFF
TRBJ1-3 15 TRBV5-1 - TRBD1 TGCGCCAGCAGCTTTGACAGGGGTGCTGGAAACACCATATATTTT CASSFDRGAGNTIYF
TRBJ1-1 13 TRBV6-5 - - TGTGCCAGCAACAAACAGGGAGGCCCTGAAGCTTTCTTT CASNKQGGPEAFF
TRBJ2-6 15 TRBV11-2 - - TGTGCCAGCAGCTTACAGCAACTAGTATCCAACGTCCTGACTTTC CASSLQQLVSNVLTF
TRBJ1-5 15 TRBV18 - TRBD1 TGTGCCAGCTCACCCAGACAGGGAGGCAATCAGCCCCAGCATTTT CASSPRQGGNQPQHF
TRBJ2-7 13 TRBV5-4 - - TGTGCCAGCAGCACGTCAGGGTTCTACGAGCAGTACTTC CASSTSGFYEQYF
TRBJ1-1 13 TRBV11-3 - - TGTGCCAGCAGCCTTGAGGGTGGGGCTGAAGCTTTCTTT CASSLEGGAEAFF
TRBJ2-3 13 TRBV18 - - TGTGCCAGCTCACCATTCCTACTAGATACGCAGTATTTT CASSPFLLDTQYF
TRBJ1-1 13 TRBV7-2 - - TGTGCCAGCAGCTTAGCCCGTGACTTTGGGGCTTTCTTT CASSLARDFGAFF
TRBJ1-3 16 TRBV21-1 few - TGTGCCAGCAGACCGCCTCCGGAGGCCAATGTAAACACCATATATTTT CASRPPPEANVNTIYF
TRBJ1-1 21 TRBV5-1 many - TGCGCCAGCAGCTTGATTCCAACTAACCAAAAGAGTACGGGACAAGTCACTGAAGCTTTCTTT CASSLIPTNQKSTGQVTEAFF
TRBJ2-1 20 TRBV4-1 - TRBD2 TGCGCCAGCAGCCAAGATCGGGGACTAGCGGGAGGAAGTTATTACAATGAGCAGTTCTTC CASSQDRGLAGGSYYNEQFF
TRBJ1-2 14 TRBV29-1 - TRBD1 TGCAGCGGGAGGGGGACAGGGGCTGGGTATGGCTACACCTTC CSGRGTGAGYGYTF
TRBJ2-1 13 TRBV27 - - TGTGCCAGCAGTTTTCAGAGGCGGAATGAGCAGTTCTTC CASSFQRRNEQFF
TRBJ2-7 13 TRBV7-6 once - TGTGCCAGCAGCCCACCCGGCCCTTACGAGCAGTACTTC CASSPPGPYEQYF
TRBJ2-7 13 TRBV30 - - TGTGCCTGGAGTGTCGGCAGGGTGTACGAGCAGTACTTC CAWSVGRVYEQYF
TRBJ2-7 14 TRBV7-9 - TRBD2 TGTGCCAGCAGCTTAAGCGGGAGGGTCTACGAGCAGTACTTC CASSLSGRVYEQYF
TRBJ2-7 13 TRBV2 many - TGTGCCAGTGGGGGACGGACGACCTACGAGCAGTACTTC CASGGRTTYEQYF
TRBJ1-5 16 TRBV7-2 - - TGTGCCAGCAGCTTAGAAGCGACAGCCCTCGATCAGCCCCAGCATTTT CASSLEATALDQPQHF
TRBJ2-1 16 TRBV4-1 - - TGCGCCAGCAGCCACGCCGCGCAGGGAGGATCGAACGAGCAGTTCTTC CASSHAAQGGSNEQFF
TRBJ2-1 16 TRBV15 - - TGTGCCACCAGCAGAGTCGGCAGGGAATCCTACAATGAGCAGTTCTTC CATSRVGRESYNEQFF
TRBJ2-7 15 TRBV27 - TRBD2 TGTGCCAGCAGTCCGGGGACTAGCGGGAGTGGCGAGCAGTACTTC CASSPGTSGSGEQYF
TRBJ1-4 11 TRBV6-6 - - TGTGCCAGCCGCCTAAGTAATCAACTGTTTTTT CASRLSNQLFF